Below are 17 T cell receptor beta chains sequenced from a single sample in a study of blood T cell repertoires in COVID-19. The protocol was immunoSEQ multiplex PCR, while the TCRdb copy is restricted to in-frame clones and leaves out a portion. Of under 200,000 clones listed, around 79% were seen once; the top ten hold around 5.9%. Sequencing was performed on peripheral blood. These receptors all come from a woman aged 35 to 49 with COVID-19, enrolled during active disease.

This clone came up once. The chain couples TRBV12-3 or TRBV12-4 to TRBJ1-2; D gene unclear. V gave up 2 bases and J gave up 4 bases, with 8 bases separating them. The CDR3 totals 13 residues. This CDR3 reads CASSLSLSYGYTF. The CDR3 nucleotides are TGTGCCAGCAGTTTATCCTTATCCTATGGCTACACCTTC.

The CDR3 DNA is TGTGCCAGTAGTATACTAGCGGGAGAACCCTACGAGCAGTACTTC. Translating it yields CASSILAGEPYEQYF. V is TRBV19 and J is TRBJ2-7; the match to TRBD2 covers 10 bases. CDR1 is LNHDA and CDR2 is SQIVND in the germline V gene (reference sequence). CDR3 length: 15 residues. Trimming took 2 bases from V and 2 from J; bases not matched to a gene: 3.

The chain combines TRBV6-1 with TRBJ1-4; 9 nucleotides match TRBD1. Germline CDR1 MNHNS, CDR2 SASEGT. V lost 6 bases to trimming and J lost 3 bases; unmatched junction nucleotides: 5. The CDR3 totals 15 residues. DNA for the CDR3: TGTGCCAGCAGGCCCGGGACAGGGTCTAATGAAAAACTGTTTTTT. Translation gives CASRPGTGSNEKLFF.

This chain connects TRBV5-1 to TRBJ2-5; no clear D. The ends were cut back, 4 bases at V and 9 bases at J, with 16 bases in the middle. Germline CDR1 and CDR2: SGHRS and YFSETQ. This CDR3 is built from 13 residues. For the CDR3, the DNA is TGCGCCAGCAGCGTGGACCAGATCGGAGCCCAGTACTTC. This translates into CASSVDQIGAQYF.

In this sample, this clone turned up a few times. The rearrangement links TRBV14 to TRBJ1-6, with D possibly TRBD1 on 6 matching bases. Looked up from germline, CDR1 is SGHDN and CDR2 is FVKESK. V was shortened by 0 bases and J by 10 bases, with 10 bases between the two germline ends. This CDR3 has 14 residues. In DNA, the CDR3 is TGTGCCAGCAGCCAAGATCTGGGACACTCACCCCTCCACTTT. It specifies CASSQDLGHSPLHF.

This clone was counted many times. This chain connects TRBV4-1 to TRBJ1-2; 7 nucleotides match TRBD1. Losses at the gene ends were 0 bases for V and 4 bases for J; bases not matched to a gene: 5. CDR1 is MGHRA and CDR2 is YSYEKL in the germline V gene. The CDR3 is made up of 15 amino acids. The CDR3 here is CASSQDLWTGYGYTF. The CDR3 DNA sequence: TGCGCCAGCAGCCAAGATCTTTGGACAGGCTATGGCTACACCTTC.

The chain links TRBV7-6 to TRBJ2-2; D is ambiguous. V was cut by 6 bases and J by 0 bases, with 11 bases left in between. Germline V gene sequence: CDR1 SGHVS, CDR2 FNYEAQ. The CDR3 is made up of 15 amino acids. The CDR3 sequence: CASRRDTSNTGELFF. CDR3 coding DNA: TGTGCCAGCAGAAGAGACACCTCGAACACCGGGGAGCTGTTTTTT.

The V gene is TRBV19, the J gene TRBJ1-4, with TRBD1 matching over 7 bases. CDR3 length equals 17 residues. Germline V gene sequence: CDR1 LNHDA, CDR2 SQIVND (reference sequence). Trimming took 4 bases from V and 8 from J; bases not matched to a gene: 16. The CDR3 sequence: CASSTSTGPGIDEKLFF. The CDR3 nucleotides read TGTGCCAGTAGTACGTCGACAGGGCCCGGTATCGACGAAAAACTGTTTTTT. Full variable domain (missing parts from reference TRBV19 and TRBJ1-4): DGGITQSPKYLFRKEGQNVTLSCEQNLNHDAMYWYRQDPGQGLRLIYYSQIVNDFQKGDIAEGYSVSREKKESFPLTVTSAQKNPTAFYLCASSTSTGPGIDEKLFFGSGTQLSVL.

This clone was seen only a few times. The V and J genes are TRBV4-2 and TRBJ2-7; 13 nucleotides agree with TRBD2. This CDR3 is built from 16 residues. Germline V CDR1 and CDR2: LGHNA, YNFKEQ. J lost 4 bases, V lost 4 bases, and 7 bases had no gene match. CDR3 bases: TGTGCCAGCAGCCCCCGGACTAGCGGGAGAGGGTACGAGCAGTACTTC. Translated: CASSPRTSGRGYEQYF.

The CDR3 region has the DNA TGTGCCAGCTCACCTACCCGGGGGGGATCTTACGAGCAGTACTTC. As protein: CASSPTRGGSYEQYF. The chain has TRBV18 and TRBJ2-7; 8 nucleotides line up with TRBD2. V shed 3 bases, J shed 4 bases, and the junction held 8 bases outside the gene matches. Germline assignment: CDR1 KGHSH and CDR2 LQKENI. The CDR3 consists of 15 residues.

This chain uses TRBV3-1 (or the pseudogene TRBV3-2) with TRBJ1-6; unclear D gene. V dropped 0 bases and J dropped 10 bases, with 13 bases sitting between them. This CDR3 is built from 15 residues. CDR1 and CDR2 from the germline V gene are LGHDT and YNNKEL (reference sequence). The CDR3 sequence: CASSQESSAGSPLHF. The CDR3 DNA sequence: TGTGCCAGCAGCCAAGAATCCTCTGCTGGCTCACCCCTCCACTTT.

CDR3 bases: TGTGCCAGCAGTTCGAGGGAGGTCGTCAGGGACACAGATACGCAGTATTTT. Translated, it gives CASSSREVVRDTDTQYF. The rearrangement links TRBV14 to TRBJ2-3; D is perhaps TRBD2 (6 bases). V lost 6 bases to trimming and J lost 2 bases, with 21 bases between them. The germline V gene has CDR1 SGHDN and CDR2 FVKESK. The CDR3 extends over 17 amino acids.

The chain is built from TRBV5-5 and TRBJ2-7, with D maybe TRBD2 (6 bases). V lost 0 bases, J lost 5 bases, and 12 bases lay in between. This CDR3 spans 14 amino acids. Germline V gene data show CDR1 as SGHKS and CDR2 as YYEKEE (reference sequence). CDR3 sequence reads: CASSLGVADHEQYF. In DNA, the CDR3 is TGTGCCAGCAGCTTGGGGGTAGCGGACCACGAGCAGTACTTC.

J is TRBJ1-2 and V is TRBV11-2, with D uncertain. The CDR3 runs to 14 residues. Germline V gene data show CDR1 as SGHAT and CDR2 as FQNNGV. The V and J ends lost 1 base and 8 bases respectively, with 14 bases between them. CDR3 sequence: CASSLALGGEGYTF. The CDR3 DNA is TGTGCCAGCAGCTTAGCCCTGGGTGGGGAGGGCTACACCTTC.

The rearrangement joins TRBV2 to TRBJ1-1, with 9 bases that match TRBD1. V trimming: 4 bases; J trimming: 7 bases; junction bases outside the gene matches: 1. The length of the CDR3 is 12 residues. Germline-derived CDR1 and CDR2 are SNHLY and FYNNEI. DNA of the CDR3: TGTGCCAGCAGTGGACAGGGGGTTGAAGCTTTCTTT. Translated, it gives CASSGQGVEAFF.

The chain carries TRBV6-5 and TRBJ1-5, with a possible D match to TRBD1 (5 bases). V lost 6 bases to trimming and J lost 4 bases, with 10 bases between them. CDR1 is MNHEY, CDR2 SVGAGI, per germline. The CDR3 extends over 13 amino acids. CDR3 region: CASSRTNNQPQHF. In DNA form, the CDR3 reads TGTGCCAGCAGCCGGACAAATAATCAGCCCCAGCATTTT.

The V gene is TRBV14, the J gene TRBJ1-5; D is undetermined. Per germline, CDR1 SGHDN and CDR2 FVKESK. The CDR3 is 14 residues long. V lost 5 bases, J lost 9 bases, and 17 bases lay in between. The DNA of the CDR3 is TGTGCCAGCAGCTCTATAGCCGCGGTACGGCCCCAGCATTTT. It specifies CASSSIAAVRPQHF.